This T cell receptor beta chain was identified in a study of CD8+CD57+ T cells in acquired aplastic anemia. With 6 bases removed from V and 6 bases from J, the gap between germline ends came to 9 bases. The CDR3 runs to 12 residues. Germline lookup yields CDR1 MNHNS and CDR2 SASEGT. TCR beta VDJ combinations and CDR3 sequences were profiled from genomic DNA. One entry per CDR3 protein results from TCRdb running MiXCR on the reads. This table holds about 180,000 distinct CDR3 sequences, approximately 49% found once. The clonotype originates from a human donor in good health. The specimen sequenced was sorted CD4+, CD8+, or CD8+CD57+ T cells (not recorded which) from PBMCs. The chain recombines TRBV6-1 with TRBJ1-5; D gene uncertain. CDR3 coding DNA: TGTGCCAGCAGGACCCCAGGTCAGCCCCAGCATTTT. Its translation is CASRTPGQPQHF.